This paragraph reports one T cell receptor beta chain. The antigen is undetermined. The split of CD4+ cells yielded CD45RA+ naive and CD45RA-negative memory subsets. Unmatched junction bases numbered 7, after V lost 6 bases and J lost 7 bases. The CDR3 length is 13 residues. The V gene's germline CDR1 is WNHNN and CDR2 SYGVQD (reference sequence). This sample is drawn from a study of shared clonotypes between healthy human individuals. The study's findings and limits: Sampling included only blood; tissue repertoires likely differ.

Profiled with immunoSEQ multiplex PCR; TCRdb holds only in-frame clones, not every one. The sample lists some 900,000 clones; less than 85% were seen once. V is TRBV10-1 and J is TRBJ2-7; 9 nucleotides match TRBD1. The sample was memory CD4+ T cells sorted from blood. Subset in this sample: CD45RA-negative fraction. The TCR was taken from a man aged 18 to 30 in good health. The CDR3 loop reads CASRRQGVGEQYF. The CDR3 region has the DNA TGCGCCAGCAGGAGACAGGGGGTGGGAGAGCAGTACTTC.